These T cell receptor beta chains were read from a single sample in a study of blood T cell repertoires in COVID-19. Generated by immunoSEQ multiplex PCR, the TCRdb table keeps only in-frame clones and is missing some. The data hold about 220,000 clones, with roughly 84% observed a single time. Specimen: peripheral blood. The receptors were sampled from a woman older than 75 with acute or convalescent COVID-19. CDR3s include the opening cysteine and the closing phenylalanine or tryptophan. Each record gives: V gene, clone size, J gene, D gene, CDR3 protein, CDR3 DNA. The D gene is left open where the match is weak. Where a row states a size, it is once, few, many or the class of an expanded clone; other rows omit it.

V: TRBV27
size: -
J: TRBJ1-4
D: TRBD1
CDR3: CASSFQGANEKLFF
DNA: TGTGCCAGCAGTTTCCAGGGGGCTAATGAAAAACTGTTTTTT

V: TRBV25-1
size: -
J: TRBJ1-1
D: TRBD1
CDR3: CASSEEFGSGGYTEAFF
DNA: TGTGCCAGCAGTGAAGAATTTGGGTCAGGGGGATACACTGAAGCTTTCTTT

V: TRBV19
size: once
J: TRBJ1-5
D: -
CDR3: CASSIGTYSNQPQHF
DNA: TGTGCCAGTAGTATAGGCACATATAGCAATCAGCCCCAGCATTTT

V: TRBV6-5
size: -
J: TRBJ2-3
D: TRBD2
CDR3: CASRWGGGADTQYF
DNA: TGTGCCAGCAGGTGGGGGGGAGGGGCAGATACGCAGTATTTT

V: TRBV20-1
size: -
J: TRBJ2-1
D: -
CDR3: CSASTRYNEQFF
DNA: TGCAGTGCTAGTACTAGATACAATGAGCAGTTCTTC

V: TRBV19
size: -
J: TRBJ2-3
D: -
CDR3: CASPTTGPTEDTQYF
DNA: TGTGCCAGTCCTACGACAGGCCCAACGGAAGATACGCAGTATTTT

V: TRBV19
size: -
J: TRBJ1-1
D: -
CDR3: CASTLGGSWGTEAFF
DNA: TGTGCCAGTACCCTAGGAGGGTCTTGGGGCACTGAAGCTTTCTTT

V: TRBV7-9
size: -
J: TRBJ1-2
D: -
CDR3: CASTLTGGYGYTF
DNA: TGTGCCAGCACTCTAACCGGGGGATATGGCTACACCTTC

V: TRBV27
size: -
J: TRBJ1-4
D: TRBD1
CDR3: CASSPNRGVEKLFF
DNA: TGTGCCAGCAGTCCAAACAGGGGGGTTGAAAAACTGTTTTTT

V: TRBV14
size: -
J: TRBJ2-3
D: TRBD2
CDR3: CASSQGGGFWATDTQYF
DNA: TGTGCCAGCAGCCAAGGGGGGGGGTTTTGGGCCACAGATACGCAGTATTTT

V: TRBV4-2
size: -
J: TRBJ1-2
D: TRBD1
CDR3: CASSQEVRRGHWDSHGYTF
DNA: TGTGCCAGCAGCCAAGAGGTACGACGAGGCCACTGGGACAGCCATGGCTACACCTTC

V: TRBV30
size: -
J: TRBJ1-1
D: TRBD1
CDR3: CAWSVRGQDSEAFF
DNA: TGTGCCTGGAGTGTAAGGGGACAGGATAGTGAAGCTTTCTTT

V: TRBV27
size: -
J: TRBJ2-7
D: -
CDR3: CASSSPGYEQYF
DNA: TGTGCCAGCAGTTCCCCCGGGTACGAGCAGTACTTC

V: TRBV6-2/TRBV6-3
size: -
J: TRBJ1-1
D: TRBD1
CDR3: CASSEGQAYNTEAFF
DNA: TGTGCCAGCAGTGAGGGACAGGCGTATAACACTGAAGCTTTCTTT

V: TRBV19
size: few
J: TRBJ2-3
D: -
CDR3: CASSIDGAGVGDTQYF
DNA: TGTGCCAGTAGTATAGACGGGGCAGGGGTGGGAGATACGCAGTATTTT

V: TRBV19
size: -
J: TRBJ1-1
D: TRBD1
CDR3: CASSSGPGQMNTEAFF
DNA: TGTGCCAGTAGTTCGGGACCGGGACAGATGAACACTGAAGCTTTCTTT

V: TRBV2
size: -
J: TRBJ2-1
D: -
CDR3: CASIPGTYNEQFF
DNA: TGTGCCAGCATTCCCGGGACTTACAATGAGCAGTTCTTC

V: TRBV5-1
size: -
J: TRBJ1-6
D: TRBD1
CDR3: CASSTRTGGSYSPLHF
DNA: TGCGCCAGCAGTACCCGGACAGGGGGCAGCTATTCACCCCTCCACTTT

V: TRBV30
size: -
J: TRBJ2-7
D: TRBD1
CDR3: CAWRGTGHYEQYF
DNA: TGTGCCTGGAGGGGGACAGGACACTACGAGCAGTACTTC

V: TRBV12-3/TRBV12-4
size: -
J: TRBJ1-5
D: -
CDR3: CASSLARNQPQHF
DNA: TGTGCCAGCAGTTTAGCCCGTAATCAGCCCCAGCATTTT

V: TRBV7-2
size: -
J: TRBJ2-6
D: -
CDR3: CASSVPRGSGANVLTF
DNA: TGTGCCAGCAGCGTACCCAGGGGTTCTGGGGCCAACGTCCTGACTTTC

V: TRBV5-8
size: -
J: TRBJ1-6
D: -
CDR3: CASSLEVLGNSPLHF
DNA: TGTGCCAGCAGCTTAGAGGTCCTGGGTAATTCACCCCTCCACTTT

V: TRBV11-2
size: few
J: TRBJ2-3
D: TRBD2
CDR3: CASRLGTSGGSDTQYF
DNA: TGTGCCAGCAGATTAGGGACTAGCGGGGGGTCAGATACGCAGTATTTT

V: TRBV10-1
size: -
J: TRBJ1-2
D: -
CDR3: CASSEVAGSYGYTF
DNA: TGCGCCAGCAGTGAAGTTGCCGGGAGCTATGGCTACACCTTC

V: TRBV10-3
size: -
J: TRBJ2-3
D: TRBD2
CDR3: CAITGTRGEDTQYF
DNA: TGTGCCATCACCGGGACTAGGGGGGAAGATACGCAGTATTTT

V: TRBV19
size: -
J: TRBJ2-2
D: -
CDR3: CASSLAPGHNTGELFF
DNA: TGTGCCAGTAGTCTCGCGCCGGGACATAACACCGGGGAGCTGTTTTTT

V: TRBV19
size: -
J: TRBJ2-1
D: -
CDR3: CASSAGGPPNEQFF
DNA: TGTGCCAGTAGTGCCGGGGGGCCCCCCAATGAGCAGTTCTTC

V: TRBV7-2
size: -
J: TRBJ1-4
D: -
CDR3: CASSLDRVSEKLFF
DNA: TGTGCCAGCAGCTTAGACAGGGTCAGTGAAAAACTGTTTTTT

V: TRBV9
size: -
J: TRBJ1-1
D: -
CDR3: CASSARGGWEAFF
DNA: TGTGCCAGCAGCGCCCGTGGGGGCTGGGAAGCTTTCTTT

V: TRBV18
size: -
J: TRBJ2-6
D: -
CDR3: CASSPDRTSWGANVLTF
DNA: TGTGCCAGCTCACCGGACAGAACCTCCTGGGGGGCCAACGTCCTGACTTTC

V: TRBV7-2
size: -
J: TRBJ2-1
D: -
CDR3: CASSFGTVYNEQFF
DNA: TGTGCCAGCAGCTTCGGGACTGTATACAATGAGCAGTTCTTC

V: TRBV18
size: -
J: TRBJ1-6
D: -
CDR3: CASSPFVGPSNSPLHF
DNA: TGTGCCAGCTCACCGTTCGTGGGCCCCAGTAATTCACCCCTCCACTTT

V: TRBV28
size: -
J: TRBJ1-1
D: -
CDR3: CASSLSFLTEAFF
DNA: TGTGCCAGCAGTTTATCTTTCCTGACTGAAGCTTTCTTT

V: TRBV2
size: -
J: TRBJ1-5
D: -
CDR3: CPAAEGAHVFSNQPQHF
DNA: TGCCCAGCCGCGGAGGGAGCCCATGTTTTCAGCAATCAGCCCCAGCATTTT

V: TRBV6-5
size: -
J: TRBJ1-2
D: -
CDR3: CATSRGNGYTF
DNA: TGTGCCACCTCGAGAGGGAATGGCTACACCTTC

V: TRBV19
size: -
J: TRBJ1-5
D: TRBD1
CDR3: CASSIQGDLRQPQHF
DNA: TGTGCCAGTAGTATACAGGGGGACCTTCGGCAGCCCCAGCATTTT

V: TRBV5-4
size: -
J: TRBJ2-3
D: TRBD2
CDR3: CASSLSGGDTQYF
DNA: TGTGCCAGCAGCTTGTCGGGGGGAGATACGCAGTATTTT

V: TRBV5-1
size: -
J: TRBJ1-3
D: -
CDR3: CASSLEGTGLFGNTIYF
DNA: TGCGCCAGCAGCTTGGAGGGAACTGGACTCTTTGGAAACACCATATATTTT

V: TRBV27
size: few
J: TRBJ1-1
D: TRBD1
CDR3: CASSWTGINTEAFF
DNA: TGTGCCAGCAGCTGGACAGGAATCAACACTGAAGCTTTCTTT

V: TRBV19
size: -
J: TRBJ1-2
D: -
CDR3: CASSTPQEHYGYTF
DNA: TGTGCCAGTAGTACCCCTCAGGAACACTATGGCTACACCTTC

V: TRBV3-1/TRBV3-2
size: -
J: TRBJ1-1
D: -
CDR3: CASSQLAQTAVGEAFF
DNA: TGTGCCAGCAGCCAACTCGCCCAGACAGCCGTAGGTGAAGCTTTCTTT

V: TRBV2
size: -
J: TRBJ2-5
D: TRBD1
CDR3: CASKRGRPQETQYF
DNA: TGTGCCAGCAAGAGGGGGCGGCCTCAAGAGACCCAGTACTTC

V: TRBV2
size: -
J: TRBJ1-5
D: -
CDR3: CASSEGGNQPQHF
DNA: TGTGCCAGCAGTGAAGGAGGCAATCAGCCCCAGCATTTT

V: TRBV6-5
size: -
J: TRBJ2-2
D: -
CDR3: CASSRGTANTGELFF
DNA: TGTGCCAGCAGCCGGGGGACAGCGAACACCGGGGAGCTGTTTTTT

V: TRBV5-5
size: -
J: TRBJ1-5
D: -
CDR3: CASSLELADQPQHF
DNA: TGTGCCAGCAGCCTAGAACTGGCGGATCAGCCCCAGCATTTT

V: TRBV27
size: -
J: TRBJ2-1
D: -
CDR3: CASSLSRQDNEQFF
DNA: TGTGCCAGCAGTTTATCGAGACAAGACAATGAGCAGTTCTTC

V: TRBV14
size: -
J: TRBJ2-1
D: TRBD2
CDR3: CASSQVLTSGGPQFF
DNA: TGTGCCAGCAGCCAAGTGTTGACTAGCGGGGGCCCCCAGTTCTTC

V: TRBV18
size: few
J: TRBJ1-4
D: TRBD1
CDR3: CASSRTQGLNEKLFF
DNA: TGTGCCAGCTCACGGACACAGGGGCTTAATGAAAAACTGTTTTTT

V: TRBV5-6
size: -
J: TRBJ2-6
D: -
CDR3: CASSRHDWAGANVLTF
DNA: TGTGCCAGCAGCAGGCACGATTGGGCCGGGGCCAACGTCCTGACTTTC

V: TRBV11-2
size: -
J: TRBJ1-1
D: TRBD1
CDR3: CASSSQPGGTEAFF
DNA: TGTGCCAGCAGCTCCCAACCAGGGGGCACTGAAGCTTTCTTT

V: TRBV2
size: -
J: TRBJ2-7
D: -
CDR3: CASSVDRISYEQYF
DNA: TGTGCCAGCAGTGTTGACAGGATCTCCTACGAGCAGTACTTC